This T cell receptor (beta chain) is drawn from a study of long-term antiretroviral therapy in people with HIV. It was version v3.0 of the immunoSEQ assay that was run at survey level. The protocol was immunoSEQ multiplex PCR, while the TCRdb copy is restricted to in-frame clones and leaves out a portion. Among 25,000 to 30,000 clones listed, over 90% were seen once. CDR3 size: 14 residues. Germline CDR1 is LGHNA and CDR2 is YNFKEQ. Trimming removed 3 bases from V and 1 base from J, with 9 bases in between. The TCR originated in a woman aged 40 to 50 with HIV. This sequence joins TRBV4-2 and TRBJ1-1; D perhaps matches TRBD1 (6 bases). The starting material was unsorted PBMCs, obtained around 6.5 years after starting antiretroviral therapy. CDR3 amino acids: CASSHVQGNTEAFF. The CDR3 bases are TGTGCCAGCAGCCATGTACAGGGGAACACTGAAGCTTTCTTT.